These 22 T cell receptor beta chains share one sample of origin, sequenced in a study of T cells in women clearing cervical HPV infection (dated 2018 in TCRdb). The method behind the library was the immunoSEQ multiplex PCR assay. This immuneACCESS table, as held by TCRdb, lists in-frame sequences with V and J called but not all clones. Of the missing ones, under half trace to an unresolved V gene in checked studies; the others have no known cause. The sample's clone listing holds under 40,000 clones. The ten largest make up 6.4% of the sample. Sequencing was done on a sample of blood buffy coat. All receptors derive from a woman between 18 and 70 years old with a cervical HPV16 infection that either progressed to CIN3+ or cleared (not recorded which).

Worth noting for this clone: The observed sequence ends 3 residues before the CDR3 terminus, with the missing tail filled in from the germline J gene. The rearrangement uses TRBV10-3 and TRBJ2-2; possibly TRBD2 for D (6 bases). Germline CDR1 is ENHRY and CDR2 is SYGVKD. The CDR3 contains 14 residues. The CDR3 sequence is CAISEARGNSPLFF. Incomplete CDR3 DNA: TGTGCCATCAGTGAGGCGCGGGGTAATTCACCG.

As regards this clone: The read ends 3 residues before the CDR3 terminus; that terminus is restored from the germline J gene. V gene TRBV10-3 combines with J gene TRBJ2-3; the match to TRBD2 covers 9 bases. Losses at the gene ends were 0 bases for V and 0 bases for J; bases not matched to a gene: 4. Germline loops: CDR1 ENHRY, CDR2 SYGVKD. The CDR3 spans 17 residues. CDR3: CAISESASGVSTDTQYF. The sequenced part of the CDR3 DNA is TGTGCCATCAGTGAGTCGGCTAGCGGGGTTAGCACAGATACG.

For this clone: Sequencing ends 3 residues short of the CDR3 end; the germline J gene provides the rest. V usage is TRBV25-1 and J usage is TRBJ2-5; a weak D match, TRBD1 (5 bases). Germline V gives CDR1 MGHDK, CDR2 SYGVNS. V was pared by 1 base and J by 2 bases, with 11 bases between. This CDR3 spans 15 amino acids. CDR3 DNA, as far as it was read: TGTGCCAGCAGTGAATTCAAGGGGCAGCAAGAGACC. The encoded protein is CASSEFKGQQET. Given in full, the CDR3 is CASSEFKGQQETQYF.

In the case of this clone: Read coverage stops 3 residues before the CDR3 terminus; the germline J gene supplies the remainder. This chain uses TRBV5-1 with TRBJ1-1; the D gene is possibly TRBD1 (6 bases). CDR1 and CDR2 (germline): SGHRS, YFSETQ. The V end lost 3 bases, the J end lost 1 base, and 10 bases lay between the germline ends. CDR3 length: 14 residues. The covered CDR3 bases are TGCGCCAGCAGCTCAGGGACAAGGAACACTGAA. This codes for CASSSGTRNTE. The entire CDR3 protein reads CASSSGTRNTEAFF.

A remark on this clone: The read ends 3 residues shy of where the CDR3 ends; the end is completed using the germline J gene. The chain couples TRBV7-2 to TRBJ1-4; 7 bases agree with TRBD1. CDR3 length: 15 residues. Per germline, CDR1 SGHTA and CDR2 FQGNSA. CDR3: CASSLLQGDSSPLFF. CDR3 DNA, as far as it was read: TGTGCCAGCAGCTTACTTCAGGGGGATAGTTCACCA. Full variable domain (missing parts from reference TRBV7-2 and TRBJ1-4): GAGVSQSPSNKVTEKGKDVELRCDPISGHTALYWYRQSLGQGLEFLIYFQGNSAPDKSGLPSDRFSAERTGGSVSTLTIQRTQQEDSAVYLCASSLLQGDSSPLFFGSGTQLSVL.

With respect to this clone: The read terminates 3 residues before the CDR3 end, so the remaining end is supplied by the germline J gene. The same CDR3 can be traced to other DNA sequences in this sample. The gene calls are TRBV29-1 and TRBJ2-7; maybe TRBD1 (6 bases). The V gene lost 6 bases and the J gene lost 6 bases, with 21 bases spanning the gap. Germline values: CDR1 SQVTM, CDR2 ANQGSEA. CDR3 length: 14 amino acids. CDR3 loop: CSVTVTGFRGEQYF. CDR3 bases read: TGCAGCGTGACCGTAACAGGGTTTCGAGGCGAG.

As to this clone: The read terminates 3 residues ahead of where the CDR3 ends, so the germline J gene completes it. The V gene is TRBV2, the J gene TRBJ1-4; 9 nucleotides agree with TRBD1. Germline V gene data show CDR1 as SNHLY and CDR2 as FYNNEI. J lost 7 bases, V lost 9 bases, and 6 bases had no gene match. The CDR3 runs 13 residues. CDR3 DNA, as far as it was read: TGTGCCAGACACAGGGGGCAGGGTGAAAAA. Translated: CARHRGQGEK. The whole CDR3 is CARHRGQGEKLFF.

This clone is classed as medium-sized by frequency. Read data end 3 residues before the CDR3 end; the end is taken from the germline J gene. This chain connects TRBV29-1 to TRBJ1-2; TRBD1 matches 8 bases. V lost 6 bases, J lost 3 bases, and 9 bases stayed unmatched. The germline V gene encodes CDR1 SQVTM and CDR2 ANQGSEA. The CDR3 spans 14 residues. The CDR3 DNA, read in part, is TGCAGCGTCCTAGGACAGGGTGGCTACTATGGC. It codes for CSVLGQGGYYG. The full CDR3 sequence reads CSVLGQGGYYGYTF.

A remark on this clone: The DNA ends 3 residues before the CDR3 does, and the rest of the CDR3 is filled in from the germline J gene. This chain connects TRBV6-1 to TRBJ2-3, with 11 bases matching TRBD2. Trimming cost V 3 bases and J 8 bases; bases outside gene matches: 7. The CDR3 loop spans 15 amino acids. Germline V CDR1 and CDR2: MNHNS, SASEGT. The DNA read from the CDR3 is TGTGCCAGCAGTGAGCCGGGACTAGCGGTCCCTACG. Translation: CASSEPGLAVPT. The full CDR3 reads CASSEPGLAVPTQYF.

Points on this clone: The read terminates 3 residues ahead of where the CDR3 ends, so the germline J gene completes it. The chain employs TRBV19 and TRBJ1-5; TRBD1 aligns across 10 bases. This CDR3 contains 15 residues. V shed 6 bases and J 5 bases; nucleotides not matched to a gene: 7. CDR1 and CDR2 (germline): LNHDA, SQIVND (reference sequence). This CDR3 is CASRPKGQGHQPQHF. The sequenced CDR3 bases are TGTGCCAGTAGACCCAAGGGACAGGGGCATCAGCCC.

Remarks on this clone: Coverage ceases 3 residues before the CDR3 finishes, and the germline J gene fills in the end. This rearrangement joins TRBV7-2 to TRBJ2-3; 7 nucleotides match TRBD2. The length of the CDR3 is 15 residues. V lost 5 bases and J lost 4; bases outside the gene matches: 9. The germline CDR1 and CDR2 sequences are SGHTA and FQGNSA. The CDR3 protein is CASSPGWGGADTQYF. The sequenced part of the CDR3 DNA is TGTGCCAGCAGCCCCGGGTGGGGGGGAGCAGATACG.

Remarks on this clone: The read is 3 residues too short to cover the CDR3 end, so that end is filled in from the germline J gene. The chain recombines TRBV6-4 with TRBJ2-1; TRBD1 matches 11 bases. V gave up 2 bases and J gave up 8 bases; unmatched junction bases: 11. The CDR3 is 17 amino acids. From germline, CDR1 is MRHNA and CDR2 SNTAGT. CDR3 loop: CASSDIPGTGGFDEQFF. The sequenced CDR3 bases are TGTGCCAGCAGTGACATCCCCGGGACAGGGGGTTTCGATGAG.

In regard to this clone: The sequenced fragment ends 3 residues before the CDR3 boundary, so the rest is inferred from the germline J gene. The rearrangement links TRBV18 to TRBJ1-2, with 7 bases matching TRBD1. V lost 0 bases, J lost 5 bases, and 0 bases stayed unmatched. The CDR3 has 13 amino acids. Germline loops: CDR1 KGHSH, CDR2 LQKENI. The sequenced CDR3 bases are TGTGCCAGCTCACCACCGACAGGGTATGGC. It is translated as CASSPPTGYG. The CDR3, in full, reads CASSPPTGYGYTF.

In regard to this clone: The CDR3 is cut off 3 residues early in the read; its end comes from the germline J gene. The same CDR3 can be traced to other DNA sequences in this sample. This chain links TRBV5-1 with TRBJ2-3; D call uncertain. CDR1 SGHRS and CDR2 YFSETQ come from the germline V gene. The CDR3 extends over 14 amino acids. The DNA read from the CDR3 is TGCGCCAGCAGCTTGGTGGCCTCACAAGAGACG. It encodes CASSLVASQET. The whole CDR3 region reads CASSLVASQETQYF.

On this clone itself: From the germline J gene comes the end of the CDR3, since the read stops 3 residues before it. The chain joins TRBV19 to TRBJ2-7; maybe TRBD1 (6 bases). Trimming removed 6 bases from V and 3 bases from J, with 12 bases in between. The V gene's germline CDR1 is LNHDA and CDR2 SQIVND (reference sequence). CDR3 size: 13 residues. The covered CDR3 bases are TGTGCCAGTAGCCTGGACAGAGGCTACGAG. Translating gives CASSLDRGYE. The complete CDR3 protein is CASSLDRGYEQYF. The whole variable domain, filled in from reference TRBV19 and TRBJ2-7, reads DGGITQSPKYLFRKEGQNVTLSCEQNLNHDAMYWYRQDPGQGLRLIYYSQIVNDFQKGDIAEGYSVSREKKESFPLTVTSAQKNPTAFYLCASSLDRGYEQYFGPGTRLTVT.

With respect to this clone: The read ends 3 residues early relative to the CDR3; the germline J gene fills the gap. V and J are TRBV5-1 and TRBJ2-3, with a weak D call TRBD2 (5 bases). The CDR3 loop spans 15 amino acids. Trimming removed 0 bases from V and 6 bases from J, with 14 bases in between. The germline V gene has CDR1 SGHRS and CDR2 YFSETQ. The CDR3 spells CASSLALNTGDTQYF. The sequenced part of the CDR3 DNA is TGCGCCAGCAGCTTGGCCTTGAACACGGGGGATACG. Looking up the rest from reference TRBV5-1 and TRBJ2-3 gives the full variable domain: KAGVTQTPRYLIKTRGQQVTLSCSPISGHRSVSWYQQTPGQGLQFLFEYFSETQRNKGNFPGRFSGRQFSNSRSEMNVSTLELGDSALYLCASSLALNTGDTQYFGPGTRLTVL.

Details on this clone: The CDR3 extends 3 residues past the end of the read, so its final part is completed from the germline J gene. J is TRBJ2-3 and V is TRBV5-1; D might be TRBD2 (5 bases). There are 14 residues in the CDR3. Germline V lookup: CDR1 SGHRS, CDR2 YFSETQ. V lost 3 bases to trimming and J lost 2 bases, with 10 bases between them. This CDR3 is CASSYGLVTDTQYF. CDR3 bases read: TGCGCCAGCAGCTACGGACTCGTCACAGATACG.

Concerning this clone: Sequencing ends 3 residues short of the CDR3 end; the germline J gene provides the rest. The rearrangement joins TRBV4-1 to TRBJ1-1, with no clear D. V was cut by 4 bases and J by 0 bases, with 9 bases left in between. CDR1 MGHRA and CDR2 YSYEKL come from the germline V gene. The CDR3 length is 14 residues. Incomplete CDR3 DNA: TGCGCCAGCAGCCCGGGTTTCATGAACACTGAA. Translated, it gives CASSPGFMNTE. In full, the CDR3 reads CASSPGFMNTEAFF.

As concerns this clone: The read is 3 residues too short to cover the CDR3 end, so that end is filled in from the germline J gene. The chain is built from TRBV7-8 and TRBJ1-1, with D hard to call. Germline values: CDR1 SGHVS, CDR2 FQNEAQ. There are 13 residues in the CDR3. V was shortened by 5 bases and J by 4 bases, with 11 bases between the two germline ends. Incomplete CDR3 DNA: TGTGCCAGCAGCCCCCTCACGGGCACTGAA. This translates into CASSPLTGTE. The CDR3 as a whole reads CASSPLTGTEAFF.

On this clone: The read ends 3 residues early relative to the CDR3; the germline J gene fills the gap. The gene calls are TRBV5-1 and TRBJ2-2, with 8 bases aligning to TRBD1. The CDR3 is 16 amino acids. CDR1 is SGHRS and CDR2 is YFSETQ in the germline V gene. V shed 0 bases and J 5 bases; nucleotides not matched to a gene: 6. This chain's CDR3 is CASSLGQGAYTGELFF. The DNA read from the CDR3 is TGCGCCAGCAGCTTGGGTCAGGGGGCATATACCGGGGAG.

Concerning this clone itself: One junction end disagrees with the germline gene, perhaps due to a read error. The CDR3 is cut off 3 residues early in the read; its end comes from the germline J gene. This chain joins TRBV7-3 and TRBJ2-3, with D unresolved. There are 14 residues in the CDR3. Germline V gene sequence: CDR1 SGHTA, CDR2 FQGTGA. The DNA read from the CDR3 is TGTTCCAGCAGCTTAACGGCAGGCGAGACTACG. Its protein is CSSSLTAGETT. The whole CDR3 protein is CSSSLTAGETTQYF.

Worth noting for this clone: The read finishes 3 residues shy of the CDR3 end, and the germline J gene is used to complete it. J is TRBJ2-7 and V is TRBV19; 9 nucleotides match TRBD1. The germline V gene has CDR1 LNHDA and CDR2 SQIVND (reference sequence). The V gene end was trimmed by 8 bases and the J gene end by 6 bases; junction bases not matched to a gene: 8. The CDR3 consists of 13 residues. The DNA read from the CDR3 is TGTGCCAGTTCGGGACAGGGAAATTTCGAG. It specifies CASSGQGNFE. The CDR3 as a whole reads CASSGQGNFEQYF.